These 14 T cell receptor beta chains originate from one sample sequenced in a study of blood T cell repertoires in COVID-19. Assay: immunoSEQ multiplex PCR; the TCRdb copy retains only in-frame clones and omits some. The sample gives around 280,000 clones, nearly 90% of which show up once; less than 2% is in the top ten. The sequenced sample consisted of PBMCs or T cells enriched from blood (not recorded which). The receptors shown here come from a young woman with acute COVID-19.

CDR3 in DNA: TGTGCCAGCAGTTTTCGGGCAGGGAACTCCTACGAGCAGTACTTC. Amino acid sequence: CASSFRAGNSYEQYF. The chain couples TRBV28 to TRBJ2-7; TRBD1 might be the D (5 bases). V gave up 3 bases and J gave up 0 bases, with 12 bases separating them. The CDR3 covers 15 residues. Germline V CDR1 and CDR2: MDHEN, SYDVKM.

This clone occurred once. The V gene is TRBV4-2, the J gene TRBJ2-2; 12 nucleotides line up with TRBD2. The CDR3 loop spans 16 amino acids. Trimming cost V 0 bases and J 4 bases; bases outside gene matches: 0. The germline V gene has CDR1 LGHNA and CDR2 YNFKEQ. This chain's CDR3 is CASSQELAGGTGELFF. The CDR3 DNA follows: TGTGCCAGCAGCCAAGAACTAGCGGGAGGCACCGGGGAGCTGTTTTTT.

The rearrangement uses TRBV9 and TRBJ1-2, with D maybe TRBD1 (6 bases). This CDR3 region has 13 residues. V was trimmed by 5 bases and J by 6 bases, leaving 14 bases between them. The germline V gene encodes CDR1 SGDLS and CDR2 YYNGEE. The CDR3 spells CASRSPGAHGYTF. The CDR3 region has the DNA TGTGCCAGCAGGAGCCCAGGGGCCCATGGCTACACCTTC. The variable domain in full, completed from reference TRBV9 and TRBJ1-2, reads DSGVTQTPKHLITATGQRVTLRCSPRSGDLSVYWYQQSLDQGLQFLIQYYNGEERAKGNILERFSAQQFPDLHSELNLSSLELGDSALYFCASRSPGAHGYTFGSGTRLTVV.

CDR3 nucleotides: TGCGCCAGCAGCCAAGACCTGGCCCTGTACGAGCAGTACTTC. This encodes CASSQDLALYEQYF. The rearrangement links TRBV4-1 to TRBJ2-7; D gene ambiguous. Germline values: CDR1 MGHRA, CDR2 YSYEKL. The V gene lost 0 bases and the J gene lost 4 bases, with 10 bases spanning the gap. The CDR3 consists of 14 residues.

The chain uses TRBV2 and TRBJ2-1; the match to TRBD2 covers 12 bases. The trim removed 5 bases at V and 12 bases at J, leaving 8 bases unmatched. The CDR3 contains 14 residues. Germline V gene sequence: CDR1 SNHLY, CDR2 FYNNEI. The CDR3 protein is CASSSGTSGLGQFF. In nucleotides, the CDR3 is TGTGCCAGCAGTTCCGGGACTAGCGGGTTAGGGCAGTTCTTC.

V and J are TRBV27 and TRBJ1-2, with 10 bases identical to TRBD1. This CDR3 is built from 14 residues. Germline CDR1 reads MNHEY; CDR2 reads SMNVEV (reference sequence). The V segment lost 2 bases and the J segment 8 bases; nucleotides outside the gene matches: 5. CDR3 nucleotide sequence: TGTGCCAGCAGTTTACTCGGGACAGGGGTCGGCTACACCTTC. The encoded protein is CASSLLGTGVGYTF.

The V and J genes are TRBV10-2 and TRBJ2-7, with D perhaps matching TRBD2 (6 bases). From germline, CDR1 is WSHSY and CDR2 SAAADI. The ends were cut back, 6 bases at V and 1 base at J, with 10 bases in the middle. This CDR3 is built from 13 residues. Here the CDR3 reads CASREGPSYEQYF. The DNA of the CDR3 is TGCGCCAGCAGGGAGGGCCCATCCTACGAGCAGTACTTC.

This clone was seen once. This chain connects TRBV9 to TRBJ2-3; TRBD1 is a possible D gene (5 bases). The V gene's germline CDR1 is SGDLS and CDR2 YYNGEE. V shed 0 bases and J shed 5 bases, with 13 bases lying between them. The CDR3 length is 15 residues. For the CDR3, the DNA is TGTGCCAGCAGCGTAGTCCAGGGCCAGAGAGATACGCAGTATTTT. This codes for CASSVVQGQRDTQYF.

This clone was seen only once. The J gene is TRBJ1-2, the V gene TRBV7-9; TRBD1 might be the D (5 bases). CDR3 length: 13 residues. The germline gives CDR1 SEHNR, CDR2 FQNEAQ (reference sequence). Trimming took off 6 bases at V and 2 bases at J, with 10 bases between the two ends. DNA of the CDR3: TGTGCCAGCAGAACGGACATGAACTATGGCTACACCTTC. Its translation: CASRTDMNYGYTF.

The V and J genes are TRBV5-6 and TRBJ1-2; D unresolved. Germline V gives CDR1 SGHDT, CDR2 YYEEEE. V lost 4 bases and J 0 bases, leaving 7 bases between the germline ends. The CDR3 totals 13 residues. The CDR3 nucleotides are TGTGCCAGCAGCCTGACACCTAACTATGGCTACACCTTC. Protein: CASSLTPNYGYTF.

The chain has TRBV19 and TRBJ2-7; 11 bases are a match to TRBD2. The trim removed 6 bases at V and 1 base at J, leaving 11 bases unmatched. The CDR3 is 17 residues long. CDR1 and CDR2 (germline): LNHDA, SQIVND (reference sequence). This CDR3 reads CASSSPGLAGGSYEQYF. CDR3 coding DNA: TGTGCCAGTAGCTCCCCAGGTCTAGCGGGAGGATCCTACGAGCAGTACTTC.

This chain joins TRBV4-1 and TRBJ1-4, with 10 bases lining up with TRBD1. The CDR3 sequence is 20 residues long. The V gene's germline CDR1 is MGHRA and CDR2 YSYEKL. V lost 2 bases and J lost 11; bases outside the gene matches: 23. The CDR3 sequence: CASSQFDSGTGVVPPGKLFF. The CDR3 DNA follows: TGCGCCAGCAGCCAATTCGACTCCGGGACAGGGGTCGTGCCCCCCGGGAAACTGTTTTTT.

The rearrangement joins TRBV18 to TRBJ2-7, with 11 bases matching TRBD1. There are 17 residues in the CDR3. V gave up 2 bases and J gave up 1 base; unmatched junction bases: 7. CDR1 and CDR2 from the germline V gene are KGHSH and LQKENI. The CDR3 region has the DNA TGTGCCAGCTCACCAATCTTAGGGACAGGGGGGTCCTACGAGCAGTACTTC. Translated: CASSPILGTGGSYEQYF.

The chain is built from TRBV4-1 and TRBJ1-1; the D is unclear. The CDR3 has 15 residues. Trimming took off 1 base at V and 0 bases at J, with 9 bases between the two ends. CDR1 is MGHRA, CDR2 YSYEKL, per germline. CDR3 DNA sequence: TGCGCCAGCAGCCAAGGAGGCAGCCTGAACACTGAAGCTTTCTTT. This sequence encodes CASSQGGSLNTEAFF.